The sequence of this T cell receptor beta chain was determined in a study of blood T cell repertoires in COVID-19. At the level of the study: T cells, B-cell-depleted T cells, or PBMCs provided the cDNA or gDNA that served as material.

This clone was found once. TCRdb's table, derived via immunoSEQ multiplex PCR, lists solely in-frame clones and lacks some. Among 50,000 or so clones listed, roughly 87% were seen once. CDR1 is MNHEY, CDR2 SVGAGI, per germline. Trimming at V came to 6 bases and at J to 4 bases, leaving 12 bases not matched to a gene. The CDR3 has 15 residues. The specimen was peripheral blood. This TCR was sampled from a man aged 55 to 70 with active COVID-19. The rearrangement joins TRBV6-5 to TRBJ2-7, with 7 bases aligning to TRBD2. The CDR3 nucleotides read TGTGCCAGCAGCACCTCCCGGGACTACCCATACGAGCAGTACTTC. This encodes CASSTSRDYPYEQYF.